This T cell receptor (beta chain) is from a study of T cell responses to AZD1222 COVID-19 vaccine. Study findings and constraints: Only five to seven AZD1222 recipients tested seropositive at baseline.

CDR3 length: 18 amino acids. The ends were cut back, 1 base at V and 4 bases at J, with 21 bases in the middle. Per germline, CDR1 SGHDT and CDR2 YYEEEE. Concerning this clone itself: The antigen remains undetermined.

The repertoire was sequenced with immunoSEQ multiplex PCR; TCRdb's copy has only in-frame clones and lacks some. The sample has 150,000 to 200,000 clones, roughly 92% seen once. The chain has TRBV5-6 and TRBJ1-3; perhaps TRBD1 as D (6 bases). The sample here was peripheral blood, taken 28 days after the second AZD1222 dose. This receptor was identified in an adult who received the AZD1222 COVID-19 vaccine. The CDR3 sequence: CASSLRAGELVAGNTIYF. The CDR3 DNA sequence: TGTGCCAGCAGCTTGAGGGCAGGGGAGTTAGTTGCCGGAAACACCATATATTTT. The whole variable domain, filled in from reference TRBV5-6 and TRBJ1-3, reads DAGVTQSPTHLIKTRGQQVTLRCSPKSGHDTVSWYQQALGQGPQFIFQYYEEEERQRGNFPDRFSGHQFPNYSSELNVNALLLGDSALYLCASSLRAGELVAGNTIYFGEGSWLTVV.